The 5 T cell receptor beta chains below were found in one sample sequenced in a study of monozygotic twins with inflammatory bowel disease. Each CDR3 protein gets one entry in TCRdb, which reprocessed the 5' RACE reads and gives no DNA. The ten most abundant clones cover roughly 2.3% of a sample with 150,000 to 200,000 distinct CDR3 sequences. The sample consisted of blood. These receptors were obtained from a human donor with ulcerative colitis or Crohn's disease, or a healthy co-twin of an affected twin (not recorded which).

The chain's CDR3 is CASSSFSGANVLTF. The gene calls are TRBV25-1 and TRBJ2-6. The CDR3 is made up of 14 amino acids. Germline V gives CDR1 MGHDK, CDR2 SYGVNS.

The V gene is TRBV5-1, the J gene TRBJ2-1; TCRdb returns TRBD2, unconfirmable since there is no DNA. Germline V gene lookup returns CDR1 SGHRS and CDR2 YFSETQ. The CDR3 sequence is 15 residues long. The CDR3 loop reads CASNLRASGANEQFF. The full variable domain, completed using reference TRBV5-1 and TRBJ2-1, is KAGVTQTPRYLIKTRGQQVTLSCSPISGHRSVSWYQQTPGQGLQFLFEYFSETQRNKGNFPGRFSGRQFSNSRSEMNVSTLELGDSALYLCASNLRASGANEQFFGPGTRLTVL.

The chain is built from TRBV11-2 and TRBJ2-4. This CDR3 region has 14 residues. CDR1 and CDR2 (germline): SGHAT, FQNNGV. CDR3 sequence reads: CASSFDRSVGIQYF.

V is TRBV27 and J is TRBJ2-7. The germline V gene has CDR1 MNHEY and CDR2 SMNVEV (reference sequence). This CDR3 contains 15 residues. This CDR3 is CASSLSGGFPYEQYF.

The rearrangement uses TRBV5-1 and TRBJ2-2; the D call of TRBD1 rests on TCRdb alone, since no DNA is present to check it. Germline CDR1 reads SGHRS; CDR2 reads YFSETQ. This CDR3 is 20 amino acids long. The CDR3 is CASSYDPGQGYSAGTGELFF.